The 11 T cell receptor beta chains presented below share a single source sample, sequenced in a study of shared clonotypes between healthy human individuals. Here immunoSEQ multiplex PCR was the method, and the copy in TCRdb shows in-frame clones only, minus some. The sample has 2 million to 3 million clones; about 92% are singletons. Sequencing input: naive CD4+ T cells sorted from blood. Subset noted: CD45RA+ positively selected. All receptors derive from a man aged 18 to 29 in good health.

As concerns this clone: Other DNA sequences in this sample translate to the same CDR3. The rearrangement links TRBV30 to TRBJ2-3; D is perhaps TRBD2 (7 bases). The germline V gene has CDR1 GTSNPN and CDR2 SVGIG (reference sequence). The ends were cut back, 0 bases at V and 4 bases at J, with 11 bases in the middle. The CDR3 is 14 residues long. The DNA for the CDR3 is TGTGCCTGGAGTGTAAGGGGGGGTGCAGATACGCAGTATTTT. The encoded protein is CAWSVRGGADTQYF.

CDR3 nucleotides: TGCGCCAGCAGCTTGGGCGGGGGTCCTTTCGGGGCGCAGTATTTT. It yields the protein CASSLGGGPFGAQYF. This chain joins TRBV5-1 and TRBJ2-3; 7 bases align to TRBD2. This CDR3 contains 15 residues. Germline V gives CDR1 SGHRS, CDR2 YFSETQ. Unmatched junction bases numbered 11, after V lost 0 bases and J lost 10 bases.

V is TRBV6-1 and J is TRBJ2-3; 8 bases align to TRBD2. J gave up 3 bases and V 0 bases, and 14 bases lay outside the gene matches. This CDR3 region has 19 residues. CDR1 MNHNS and CDR2 SASEGT come from the germline V gene. The CDR3 DNA sequence: TGTGCCAGCAGTGAAGCGCCGGGACTAGTTGGGGTTCGGACAGATACGCAGTATTTT. It specifies CASSEAPGLVGVRTDTQYF.

This rearrangement joins TRBV30 to TRBJ2-3; no reliable D call. Trimming pared 2 bases from V and 2 bases from J, leaving 5 bases between. Germline CDR1 is GTSNPN and CDR2 is SVGIG (reference sequence). The CDR3 extends over 12 amino acids. The CDR3 region is CAWSLPTDTQYF. CDR3 sequence (DNA): TGTGCCTGGAGTCTCCCCACAGATACGCAGTATTTT.

The rearrangement joins TRBV9 to TRBJ2-5, with a tentative D call TRBD2 (5 bases). There are 15 residues in the CDR3. V lost 3 bases to trimming and J lost 5 bases, with 17 bases between them. Germline lookup yields CDR1 SGDLS and CDR2 YYNGEE. The CDR3 DNA sequence: TGTGCCAGCAGCGCCCCGGGAACTTTATCTGAGACCCAGTACTTC. Its protein product is CASSAPGTLSETQYF.

The V call is TRBV2, the J call TRBJ1-2; 7 positions match TRBD1. The ends lost 6 bases at V and 3 bases at J; junction bases unmatched: 10. In germline, CDR1 is SNHLY, CDR2 FYNNEI. This CDR3 spans 15 amino acids. CDR3 sequence reads: CASRKYRGADYGYTF. The CDR3 coding sequence is TGTGCCAGCAGAAAATACAGGGGCGCGGACTATGGCTACACCTTC.

About this clone itself: Different DNA sequences within this sample yield the same CDR3. This rearrangement joins TRBV2 to TRBJ1-6, with D unclear. CDR1 is SNHLY, CDR2 FYNNEI, per germline. This CDR3 has 12 amino acids. V lost 2 bases and J 10 bases, leaving 6 bases between the germline ends. CDR3 DNA: TGTGCCAGCAGTGAAACGGGATCACCCCTCCACTTT. Protein: CASSETGSPLHF.

CDR3 nucleotides: TGTGCCATCAGTGAAAGGGGGCTCGACGAGCAGTACTTC. This gives the protein CAISERGLDEQYF. This chain connects TRBV10-3 to TRBJ2-7; 7 bases are a match to TRBD1. Germline lookup yields CDR1 ENHRY and CDR2 SYGVKD. Losses at the gene ends were 3 bases for V and 5 bases for J; bases not matched to a gene: 4. This CDR3 is built from 13 residues.

The V call is TRBV19, the J call TRBJ1-5, with D possibly TRBD1 on 6 matching bases. Looked up from germline, CDR1 is LNHDA and CDR2 is SQIVND (reference sequence). The CDR3 runs 17 residues. V lost 3 bases to trimming and J lost 9 bases, with 24 bases between them. CDR3 nucleotides: TGTGCCAGTAGTATTTCATCGCCAGGGGCCTCGGCTGGGCCCCAGCATTTT. It specifies CASSISSPGASAGPQHF.

This chain connects TRBV27 to TRBJ1-2; unclear D gene. Looked up from germline, CDR1 is MNHEY and CDR2 is SMNVEV (reference sequence). V lost 3 bases to trimming and J lost 8 bases, with 16 bases between them. This CDR3 region has 14 residues. The CDR3 region has the DNA TGTGCCAGCAGTTTTTTAACAGACCTCGGCGGCTACACCTTC. The encoded protein is CASSFLTDLGGYTF.

V is TRBV4-1 and J is TRBJ2-4; D may be TRBD1 (5 bases). V dropped 1 base and J dropped 2 bases, with 9 bases sitting between them. Germline V gives CDR1 MGHRA, CDR2 YSYEKL. The CDR3 consists of 15 residues. The CDR3 protein is CASSQAQGSKNIQYF. The CDR3 DNA follows: TGCGCCAGCAGCCAAGCCCAGGGATCCAAAAACATTCAGTACTTC.